This T cell receptor beta chain was observed in a study of T cell responses to AZD1222 COVID-19 vaccine. The table came from immunoSEQ multiplex PCR; TCRdb's copy has only in-frame clones and leaves some out. The sample holds fewer than 130,000 clones, 80% to 95% seen once. General observations from the study: Repertoires were obtained only post-peak T cell response. Donors in the cohort were predominantly white British and more often female, and clonal diversity was possibly underestimated. Only five or six individuals given AZD1222 were seropositive at baseline.

Unmatched junction bases numbered 13, after V lost 4 bases and J lost 4 bases. Germline V CDR1 and CDR2: SGHTS, YDEGEE. This CDR3 region has 17 residues. Note on this clone: Its specificity is not known.

This specimen consisted of peripheral blood, obtained on day 0 of AZD1222 vaccination. This TCR was sampled from an adult in good health. The V call is TRBV5-8, the J call TRBJ1-5; 8 bases agree with TRBD1. The chain's CDR3 is CASSQSTGARANQPQHF. Written as DNA, the CDR3 is TGTGCCAGCAGCCAGTCGACAGGGGCGCGGGCGAATCAGCCCCAGCATTTT.